Detailed here is one T cell receptor beta chain. This clone was seen only once. It has no known antigen specificity. No per-base quality is available; no much larger clone lies one base away. The sample comes from a study of blood T cell repertoires in COVID-19 (dated by TCRdb to the early 2020s). As for the study more broadly: Samples covering the acute and convalescent phases of COVID-19 were provided by collaborators in the United States, Italy and Spain. The material from the prospective study consisted of cDNA or gDNA derived from T cells, B-cell-depleted T cells, or PBMCs. Deeply sampled blood TCRbeta repertoires from subjects exposed to, actively infected with, or recovered from COVID-19 were included in the dataset. The repertoires were released in a freely available public database meant as a resource for research on the immune response to SARS-CoV-2. Samples were obtained from the ongoing ImmuneRACE study (first 160 participants) and from over 1,000 subjects provided by 6 global collaborators. The sample metadata nearly always contained a de-identified subject ID, COVID-19 status, age in years and sex. Where available, HLA class I and class II types were obtained from metadata supplied by the sample provider rather than from assay-based typing.

The CDR3 contains 16 residues, cysteine and phenylalanine counted. CDR3 DNA only is kept here, 48 bases in frame from base 1. Trimming at the junction amounts to 1 base on V and 0 bases on J, and the germline ends lie 12 bases apart. In the germline V gene, CDR1 corresponds to SGHAT and CDR2 to FQNNGV. Study-wide findings and limitations: The quantity of clinical and demographic metadata differed by source and by participant and was supplied without curation.

The immunoSEQ Assay, a bias-controlled multiplex PCR, was used to amplify TCRbeta CDR3 regions from genomic DNA. The original pipeline was this. The number of nucleated cells in each sample was estimated from the amplification of reference gene primers within the assay. To quantify the absolute abundance of each unique TCRbeta CDR3 rearrangement, sequence reads were collapsed and filtered. For each sample, productive Simpson clonality was calculated by taking the square root of Simpson's diversity index across productive rearrangements. The table comes from immuneACCESS by way of TCRdb, which keeps in-frame sequences with V and J called. Part of the clones is missing from these tables; in studies checked, under half for an unresolved V gene and the rest for unknown reasons. V and J calls and clone size are as listed in that table; D and trimming were resolved from the DNA. This sample is represented by 150,000 to 250,000 clones; about four fifths of them were singletons. The top ten clones comprise approximately 7.9% of the sample.

Participants in the prospective study were aged about 18 to 90 years, lived in some 24 United States geographic areas, and enrolled through a virtual design. In the prospective study, participants were assigned to cohorts based on the clinical history participants reported in a screening survey and a study questionnaire. ImmuneRACE Cohort 3 recovered participants were defined by two consecutive negative NP/OP PCR tests, healthcare professional clearance, or symptom resolution. In the prospective study, mobile phlebotomists collected whole blood, serum and a nasopharyngeal or oropharyngeal swab from each participant. Prospective study participants could optionally give additional blood draws and questionnaires over an approximately two-month period. Before DNA extraction, blood samples from the prospective study were shipped at room temperature or frozen.

The chain couples TRBV11-2 to TRBJ1-1; TRBD1 might be the D gene, on 5 matching bases. The clonotype originates from a man between 40 and 49 years old who had recovered from COVID-19. The sequenced sample was PBMCs or T cells enriched from blood (not recorded which). The bases read TGTGCCAGCAGCTTAGTGAATCAGGGATTGAACACTGAAGCTTTCTTT. This yields the protein CASSLVNQGLNTEAFF. Outside the CDR3, residues come from the reference TRBV11-2 and TRBJ1-1 proteins, so the full variable domain is: EAGVAQSPRYKIIEKRQSVAFWCNPISGHATLYWYQQILGQGPKLLIQFQNNGVVDDSQLPKDRFSAERLKGVDSTLKIQPAKLEDSAVYLCASSLVNQGLNTEAFFGQGTRLTVV.